This T cell receptor (beta chain) originates from a study of CXCR3-negative and CXCR3-positive naive CD8 T cells. Study-wide results and caveats: Naive subsets displayed similar surface CD5, and TCR strength was inferred from TRB CDR3 properties. TRBV-TRBJ usage was alike in naive CXCR3-negative and CXCR3-positive cells but differed in memory cells.

CDR3 length: 13 amino acids. Preparation of TRB cDNA libraries relied on 5' RACE carrying UMI labels. Following a re-call of the 5' RACE reads, TCRdb has one entry per CDR3 protein and lacks DNA. This sample's clone table lists about 48,000 distinct CDR3 sequences. A word on this clonotype: Its target is not known.

This TCR was recovered from a human donor in good health. Some clones in this sample may be carry-over from other donors' samples. The chain has TRBV12-3 or TRBV12-4 and TRBJ1-1; TCRdb indicates TRBD1, and absent DNA this call remains unverified. The sample was memory CD8+ T cells from blood. The CDR3 sequence: CAIRDRGDTEAFF.